Listed here are 19 T cell receptor beta chains from one sample, sequenced in a study of early T cells in non-severe SARS-CoV-2 infection. TCRdb reanalysed the 5' RACE reads using MiXCR and keeps one entry per CDR3 protein. The profile shows fewer than 85,000 distinct CDR3 sequences, roughly 16% of them singletons. The sample consisted of whole blood. The receptors come from an adult who was a healthcare worker with PCR-confirmed SARS-CoV-2 infection or an uninfected control (not recorded which).

The V gene is TRBV12-3 or TRBV12-4, the J gene TRBJ2-4; the match to TRBD2 covers 7 bases. After removal of 10 bases from V and 1 base from J, the junction contained 4 bases not matched to a gene. The CDR3 extends over 13 amino acids. CDR3 sequence (DNA): TGTGCCACCACCGGGGGGGCCAAAAACATTCAGTACTTC. Translated: CATTGGAKNIQYF.

This clonotype was counted only a few times. V usage is TRBV12-3 or TRBV12-4 and J usage is TRBJ1-5, with a tentative D call TRBD1 (5 bases). This CDR3 contains 15 residues. Deletions cut 5 bases from V and 4 bases from J, with 15 bases between. CDR3 sequence reads: CASSIRPGENQPQHF. CDR3 nucleotide sequence: TGTGCCAGCAGTATCCGCCCGGGGGAGAATCAGCCCCAGCATTTT.

This clonotype came up many times. V usage is TRBV4-2 and J usage is TRBJ1-2, with 7 nucleotides matching TRBD1. This CDR3 comprises 13 residues. The V gene's germline CDR1 is LGHNA and CDR2 YNFKEQ. V lost 2 bases and J lost 8; bases outside the gene matches: 5. The CDR3 DNA reads as TGTGCCAGCAGCCAAAAACAGGGGCGCGGCTACACCTTC. It yields the protein CASSQKQGRGYTF.

Many counts were recorded for this clonotype. The genes are TRBV20-1 and TRBJ1-4; D is undetermined. CDR3 length: 13 amino acids. Deletions cut 3 bases from V and 6 bases from J, with 11 bases between. Per the germline V gene, CDR1 is DFQATT and CDR2 is SNEGSKA (reference sequence). CDR3 loop: CSASEGRDEKLFF. The CDR3, as DNA: TGCAGTGCTAGTGAGGGCCGGGATGAAAAACTGTTTTTT.

V usage is TRBV5-5 and J usage is TRBJ2-5; D possibly corresponds to TRBD2 (6 bases). V gave up 7 bases and J gave up 0 bases, with 16 bases separating them. The V gene's germline CDR1 is SGHKS and CDR2 YYEKEE (reference sequence). There are 15 residues in the CDR3. CDR3 sequence: CASGGGRSYQETQYF. CDR3 coding DNA: TGTGCCAGCGGGGGAGGCCGCTCGTACCAAGAGACCCAGTACTTC.

Relative to its sample, this clonotype is medium-sized. The chain carries TRBV7-6 and TRBJ2-3; 7 bases are a match to TRBD1. Germline V CDR1 and CDR2: SGHVS, FNYEAQ. This CDR3 is 15 amino acids long. The trim removed 5 bases at V and 4 bases at J, leaving 9 bases unmatched. The CDR3, as DNA: TGTGCCAGCAGCCCCGTCCCAACAGGGGCAGATACGCAGTATTTT. This encodes CASSPVPTGADTQYF.

This clonotype was seen at least ten times. The rearrangement links TRBV9 to TRBJ2-3; D is unresolved. This CDR3 is 14 amino acids long. The V gene lost 4 bases and the J gene lost 1 base, with 10 bases spanning the gap. CDR1 and CDR2 (germline): SGDLS, YYNGEE. The CDR3 nucleotides read TGTGCCAGCAGCCCTCGAGGTCGCACAGATACGCAGTATTTT. Translation gives CASSPRGRTDTQYF.

This clonotype occurred a few times. The chain employs TRBV6-5 and TRBJ2-5, with 8 bases matching TRBD2. CDR3 length: 12 amino acids. CDR1 and CDR2 (germline): MNHEY, SVGAGI. V dropped 7 bases and J dropped 4; count of bases not matched to a gene: 2. Written as DNA, the CDR3 is TGTGCCAGCAAAAGCGGGGGAGAGACCCAGTACTTC. It codes for CASKSGGETQYF.

This clonotype occurred a few times. The J gene is TRBJ2-7, the V gene TRBV6-5; the match to TRBD2 covers 14 bases. After removal of 5 bases from V and 7 bases from J, the junction contained 1 base not matched to a gene. The CDR3 is made up of 13 amino acids. Germline CDR1 MNHEY, CDR2 SVGAGI. The CDR3 DNA reads TGTGCCAGCAGTCGGACTAGCGGGGGGGAGCAGTACTTC. Amino acid sequence: CASSRTSGGEQYF.

This clonotype was observed a few times. The chain links TRBV24-1 to TRBJ2-2; D is perhaps TRBD1 (5 bases). This CDR3 has 15 amino acids. In germline, CDR1 is KGHDR, CDR2 SFDVKD. V dropped 5 bases and J dropped 4 bases, with 13 bases sitting between them. The DNA for the CDR3 is TGTGCCACCAGTGCGGACACGGGTATCACCGGGGAGCTGTTTTTT. This codes for CATSADTGITGELFF.

The V and J genes are TRBV20-1 and TRBJ1-2; unclear D gene. V gave up 2 bases and J gave up 4 bases, with 11 bases separating them. The CDR3 length is 13 residues. Germline values: CDR1 DFQATT, CDR2 SNEGSKA (reference sequence). The CDR3 DNA is TGCAGTGCTAGACAAGATGGCGGCTATGGCTACACCTTC. It codes for CSARQDGGYGYTF.

The rearrangement links TRBV25-1 to TRBJ2-6; TRBD1 matches 7 bases. V shed 6 bases and J 4 bases; nucleotides not matched to a gene: 3. The CDR3 has 14 residues. The germline V gene encodes CDR1 MGHDK and CDR2 SYGVNS. CDR3 DNA: TGTGCCAGCAGACGGACAGGCGGGGCCAACGTCCTGACTTTC. It is translated as CASRRTGGANVLTF.

A few counts support this clonotype. The chain employs TRBV6-5 and TRBJ2-1, with TRBD2 matching 12 bases. Germline CDR1 reads MNHEY; CDR2 reads SVGAGI. V was pared by 3 bases and J by 7 bases, with 4 bases of the junction left unmatched. The CDR3 covers 15 residues. CDR3 bases: TGTGCCAGCAGTTATCGGACTAGCGGGACAAATGAGCAGTTCTTC. Protein: CASSYRTSGTNEQFF.

This clonotype has a handful of counts. The V and J genes are TRBV7-3 and TRBJ2-2; 10 nucleotides line up with TRBD2. Germline values: CDR1 SGHTA, CDR2 FQGTGA. J gave up 4 bases and V 3 bases, and 5 bases lay outside the gene matches. The CDR3 extends over 16 amino acids. Here the CDR3 reads CASSFRTSGGTGELFF. The CDR3 bases are TGTGCCAGCAGCTTCAGGACTAGCGGTGGCACCGGGGAGCTGTTTTTT.

The chain uses TRBV29-1 and TRBJ2-7; 9 bases agree with TRBD2. The CDR3 extends over 13 amino acids. From germline, CDR1 is SQVTM and CDR2 ANQGSEA. V gave up 4 bases and J gave up 3 bases; unmatched junction bases: 4. The CDR3 nucleotides read TGCAGCGTTGTCGCGGGGGGGAACTACGAGCAGTACTTC. Its translation is CSVVAGGNYEQYF.

The chain employs TRBV2 and TRBJ2-3; 7 bases are shared with TRBD1. CDR1 SNHLY and CDR2 FYNNEI come from the germline V gene. V lost 9 bases and J lost 2; bases outside the gene matches: 17. CDR3 length: 17 amino acids. Written as DNA, the CDR3 is TGTGCCAGGAGGGGGCCCGCCGGGCTATCGGTCACAGATACGCAGTATTTT. Residues: CARRGPAGLSVTDTQYF.

Turning to this clonotype: A much larger clone lies one base from this, so it may be a read error. The chain combines TRBV11-2 with TRBJ2-4, with 7 bases matching TRBD2. After removal of 5 bases from V and 6 bases from J, the junction contained 16 bases not matched to a gene. In germline, CDR1 is SGHAT, CDR2 FQNNGV. The CDR3 consists of 17 residues. The CDR3 protein is CASSLIPTVGEGNIQYF. The DNA of the CDR3 is TGTGCCAGCAGCCTTATCCCCACCGTAGGGGAGGGAAACATTCAGTACTTC.

V is TRBV5-5 and J is TRBJ1-2, with a possible D match to TRBD1 (5 bases). CDR1 is SGHKS and CDR2 is YYEKEE in the germline V gene (reference sequence). Trimming pared 3 bases from V and 4 bases from J, leaving 16 bases between. The CDR3 totals 15 residues. The DNA for the CDR3 is TGTGCCAGCAGCTCCGGGTCCCAGGGTGGCTATGGCTACACCTTC. This gives the protein CASSSGSQGGYGYTF.

This chain connects TRBV7-6 to TRBJ2-5; TRBD2 aligns across 9 bases. Trimming took 2 bases from V and 2 from J; bases not matched to a gene: 9. The CDR3 totals 17 residues. Germline-derived CDR1 and CDR2 are SGHVS and FNYEAQ. DNA for the CDR3: TGTGCCAGCAGCTTACTACCGAGCGGGGGGTCTCAAGAGACCCAGTACTTC. Its translation: CASSLLPSGGSQETQYF.